This T cell receptor beta chain came from a study of vaccination and CD4 T cells after COVID-19. Across the whole study: Spike peptides, overlapping and drawn from SARS-CoV-2, HCoV-NL63, HCoV-OC43 and HCoV-229E, were used to stimulate cells.

Treatment specified: approximately nine-day PBMC culture with coronavirus spike peptide pools or control peptides (ViraFEST assay). Once peptide pools had expanded antigen-specific T cells, ViraFEST sequenced TCRs. The Oncomine TCR Beta short-read assay was what sequenced the DNA obtained from cultured CD4+ T cells. TCRdb used MiXCR to reprocess the PCR reads, holding one entry per CDR3 protein. The sample holds some 13,000 distinct CDR3 sequences, about two fifths seen once. CDR1 is DFQATT and CDR2 is SNEGSKA in the germline V gene (reference sequence). This CDR3 is built from 14 residues. Trimming removed 6 bases from V and 5 bases from J, with 19 bases in between. Points on this clonotype: Its antigen remains unknown.

Sequenced input: CD4+ T cells from blood, cultured in vitro. The clonotype comes from a human donor who had recovered from COVID-19. This chain uses TRBV20-1 with TRBJ1-1; D remains ambiguous. DNA of the CDR3: TGCAGTGCCCGGAGACCCGAAACGGGGACTGAAGCTTTCTTT. Amino acid sequence: CSARRPETGTEAFF.